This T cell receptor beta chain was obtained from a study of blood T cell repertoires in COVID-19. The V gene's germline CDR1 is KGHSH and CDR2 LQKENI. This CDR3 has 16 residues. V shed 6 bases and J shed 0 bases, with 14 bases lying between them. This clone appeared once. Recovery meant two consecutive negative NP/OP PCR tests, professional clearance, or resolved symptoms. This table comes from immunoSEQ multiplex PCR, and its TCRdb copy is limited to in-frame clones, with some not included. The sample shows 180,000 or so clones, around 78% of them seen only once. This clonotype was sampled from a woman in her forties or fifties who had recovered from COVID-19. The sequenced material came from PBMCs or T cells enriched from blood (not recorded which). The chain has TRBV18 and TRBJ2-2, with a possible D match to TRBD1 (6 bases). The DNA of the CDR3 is TGTGCCAGCTCGGTGGACAGTACTGCGAACACCGGGGAGCTGTTTTTT. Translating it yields CASSVDSTANTGELFF.